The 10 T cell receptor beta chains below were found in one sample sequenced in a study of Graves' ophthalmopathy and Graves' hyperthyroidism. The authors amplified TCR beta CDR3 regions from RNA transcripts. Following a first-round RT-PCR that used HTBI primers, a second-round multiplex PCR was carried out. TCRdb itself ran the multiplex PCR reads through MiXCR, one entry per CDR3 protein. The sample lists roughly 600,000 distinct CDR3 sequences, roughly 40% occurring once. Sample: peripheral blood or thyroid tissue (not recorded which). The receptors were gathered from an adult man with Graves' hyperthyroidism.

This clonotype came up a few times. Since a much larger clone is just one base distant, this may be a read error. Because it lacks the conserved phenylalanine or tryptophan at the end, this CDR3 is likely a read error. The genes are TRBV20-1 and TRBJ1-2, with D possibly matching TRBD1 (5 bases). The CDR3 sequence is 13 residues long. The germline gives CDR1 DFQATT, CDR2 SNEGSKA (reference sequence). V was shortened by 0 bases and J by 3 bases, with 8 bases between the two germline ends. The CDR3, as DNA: TGCAGTGCTAGAGAGGGCAGGGACTATGGCTACACCTCC. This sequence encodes CSAREGRDYGYTS.

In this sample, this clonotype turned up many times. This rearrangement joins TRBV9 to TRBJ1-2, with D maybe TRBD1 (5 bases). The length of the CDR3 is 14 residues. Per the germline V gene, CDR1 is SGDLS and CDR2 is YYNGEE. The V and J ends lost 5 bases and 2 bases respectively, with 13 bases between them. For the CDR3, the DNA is TGTGCCAGCAGTGATCCAGGGAACAACTATGGCTACACCTTC. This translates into CASSDPGNNYGYTF.

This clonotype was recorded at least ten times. As DNA, the CDR3 is TGTGCCAGCAGCTATACAGGGAGGCGGGAGCCCCAGCATTTT. Residues: CASSYTGRREPQHF. The chain employs TRBV5-4 and TRBJ1-5; TRBD1 might be the D (6 bases). The V end was cut by 3 bases, the J end by 8 bases, with 15 bases between. The CDR3 runs to 14 residues. From germline, CDR1 is SGHNT and CDR2 YYREEE (reference sequence).

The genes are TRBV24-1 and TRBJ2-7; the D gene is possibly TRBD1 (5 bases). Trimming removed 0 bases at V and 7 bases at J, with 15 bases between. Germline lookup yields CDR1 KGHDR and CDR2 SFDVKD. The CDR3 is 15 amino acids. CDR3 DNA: TGTGCCACCAGTGATTTGCTGGGCAGGGCGTTTGAGCAGTACTTC. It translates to CATSDLLGRAFEQYF.

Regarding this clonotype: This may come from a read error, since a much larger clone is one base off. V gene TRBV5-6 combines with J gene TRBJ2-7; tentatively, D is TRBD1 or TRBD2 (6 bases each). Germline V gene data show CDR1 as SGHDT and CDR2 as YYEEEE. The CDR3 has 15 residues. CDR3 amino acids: CASSPTGGHTIEQCF. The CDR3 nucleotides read TGTGCCAGCAGTCCCACCGGGGGACATACGATCGAGCAGTGCTTC.

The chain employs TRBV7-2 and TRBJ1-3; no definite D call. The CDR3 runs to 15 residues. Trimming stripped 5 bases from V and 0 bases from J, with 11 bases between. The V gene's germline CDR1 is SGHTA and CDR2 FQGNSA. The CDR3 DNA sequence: TGTGCCAGCAGCGAAGGACGGTCCTCTGGAAACACCATATATTTT. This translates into CASSEGRSSGNTIYF. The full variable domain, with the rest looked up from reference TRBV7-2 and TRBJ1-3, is GAGVSQSPSNKVTEKGKDVELRCDPISGHTALYWYRQSLGQGLEFLIYFQGNSAPDKSGLPSDRFSAERTGGSVSTLTIQRTQQEDSAVYLCASSEGRSSGNTIYFGEGSWLTVV.

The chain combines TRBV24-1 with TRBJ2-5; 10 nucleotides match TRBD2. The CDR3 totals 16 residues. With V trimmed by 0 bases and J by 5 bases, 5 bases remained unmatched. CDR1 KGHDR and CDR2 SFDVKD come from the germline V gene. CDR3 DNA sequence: TGTGCCACCAGTGATTTGCGGGGTAGCGGGGGGGAGACCCAGTACTTC. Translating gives CATSDLRGSGGETQYF.

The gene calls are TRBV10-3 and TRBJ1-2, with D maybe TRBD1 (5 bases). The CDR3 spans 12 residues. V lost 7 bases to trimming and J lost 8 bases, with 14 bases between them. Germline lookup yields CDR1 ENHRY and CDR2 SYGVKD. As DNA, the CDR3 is TGTGCCATCACGCCGCCGGGGGGAGGCTACACCTTC. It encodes CAITPPGGGYTF.

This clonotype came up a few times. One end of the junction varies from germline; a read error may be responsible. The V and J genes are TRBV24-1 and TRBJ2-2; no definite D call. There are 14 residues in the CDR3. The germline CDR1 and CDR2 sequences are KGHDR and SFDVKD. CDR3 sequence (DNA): TGTGCCACCAGTGATTCTCAGAACTCCGGGGAGCTGTTTTTT. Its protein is CATSDSQNSGELFF.

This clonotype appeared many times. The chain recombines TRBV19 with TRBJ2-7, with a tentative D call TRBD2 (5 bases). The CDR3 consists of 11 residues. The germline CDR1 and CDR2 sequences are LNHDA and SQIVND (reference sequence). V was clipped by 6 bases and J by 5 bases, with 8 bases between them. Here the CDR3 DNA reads TGTGCCAGTAGGACCGGGGACGAGCAGTACTTC. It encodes CASRTGDEQYF.